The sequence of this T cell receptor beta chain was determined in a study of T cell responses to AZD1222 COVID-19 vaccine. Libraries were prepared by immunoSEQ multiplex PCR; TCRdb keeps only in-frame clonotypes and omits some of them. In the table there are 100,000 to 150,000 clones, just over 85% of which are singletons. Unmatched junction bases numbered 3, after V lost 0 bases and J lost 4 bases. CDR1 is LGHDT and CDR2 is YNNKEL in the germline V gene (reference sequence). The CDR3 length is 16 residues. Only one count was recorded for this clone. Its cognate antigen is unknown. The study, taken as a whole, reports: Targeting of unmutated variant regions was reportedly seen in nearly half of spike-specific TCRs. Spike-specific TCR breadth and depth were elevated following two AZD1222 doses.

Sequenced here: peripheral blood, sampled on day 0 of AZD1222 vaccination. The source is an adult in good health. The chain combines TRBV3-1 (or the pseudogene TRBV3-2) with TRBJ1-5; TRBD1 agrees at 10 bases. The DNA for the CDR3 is TGTGCCAGCAGCCAAGATCCGGGACAGGGGAATCAGCCCCAGCATTTT. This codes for CASSQDPGQGNQPQHF.